The T cell receptor (beta chain) described here comes from a study of blood T cells in healthy people across ages. Whole-study results and caveats: Unsorted PBMC input precluded a conclusive naive versus antigen-experienced comparison.

This clonotype has just a few counts. Antigen unknown. Alongside a J-beta primer mix, a sample-barcoded 5' primer served in a second PCR lasting roughly 6 to 12 cycles. Template switching added a 12-random-nucleotide identifier to every cDNA molecule. TCRdb re-called the 5' RACE reads through MiXCR, storing one row per CDR3 protein. The table records 1.5 million to 1.8 million distinct CDR3 sequences, less than 45% of them present only once. J was trimmed by 6 bases and V by 6 bases; bases with no gene match: 11. Germline-derived CDR1 and CDR2 are MNHEY and SMNVEV (reference sequence). CDR3 length equals 14 residues.

The rearrangement links TRBV27 to TRBJ2-7; 7 bases align to TRBD2. The sequenced material came from blood. This receptor was identified in a young woman in good health. The CDR3 here is CASRGGDPRVEQYF. The CDR3 nucleotides are TGTGCCAGCAGGGGGGGGGATCCTCGGGTCGAGCAGTACTTC.